Below are 2 T cell receptor beta chains sequenced from a single sample in a study of blood T cells in healthy people across ages. Primed by a sample-barcoded 5' primer and a J-beta primer mix, a second PCR proceeded for roughly 6 to 12 cycles. MiXCR, applied by TCRdb to the 5' RACE reads, yields one record per CDR3 protein. The sample holds approximately 600,000 distinct CDR3 sequences; 58% are singletons and the top ten take 30% to 40%. Material: blood. These receptors were obtained from a man aged 55-75 years in good health.

This sequence joins TRBV12-3 or TRBV12-4 and TRBJ1-6; D is ambiguous. The CDR3 is 12 amino acids. V lost 6 bases, J lost 7 bases, and 7 bases lay in between. CDR3 region: CASSLTNSPLHF. CDR3 DNA: TGTGCCAGCAGCTTGACCAATTCACCCCTCCACTTT.

The chain recombines TRBV24-1 with TRBJ2-3, with D maybe TRBD2 (6 bases). The CDR3 has 16 amino acids. Germline CDR1 reads KGHDR; CDR2 reads SFDVKD. With 3 bases removed from V and 3 bases from J, the gap between germline ends came to 15 bases. The CDR3 spells CATSDARRGGTDTQYF. CDR3 nucleotide sequence: TGTGCCACCAGTGATGCGAGGCGGGGTGGGACAGATACGCAGTATTTT.